The 14 T cell receptor beta chains presented below share a single source sample, sequenced in a study of blood T cell repertoires in COVID-19. Some clones are missing from TCRdb's copy, which holds only in-frame ones; the method was immunoSEQ multiplex PCR. This repertoire shows about 300,000 clones, about nine tenths found once; its top ten account for less than 2%. What was sequenced was peripheral blood. The receptors stem from a woman in her 30s with COVID-19, enrolled during active disease.

The chain employs TRBV18 and TRBJ2-2, with D tentatively TRBD1 (6 bases). V was clipped by 3 bases and J by 5 bases, with 16 bases between them. CDR1 and CDR2 (germline): KGHSH, LQKENI. The CDR3 length is 16 residues. Written as DNA, the CDR3 is TGTGCCAGCTCACCTGATATTGGCAGGGGAACCGGGGAGCTGTTTTTT. Translating it yields CASSPDIGRGTGELFF.

This clone appeared a single time. The V call is TRBV27, the J call TRBJ1-1; D call uncertain. V was trimmed by 3 bases and J by 2 bases, leaving 10 bases between them. From germline, CDR1 is MNHEY and CDR2 SMNVEV (reference sequence). CDR3 length: 14 residues. As DNA, the CDR3 is TGTGCCAGCAGTTTGGGCCGGCGAAACACTGAAGCTTTCTTT. It translates to CASSLGRRNTEAFF.

This clone came up a few times. The chain employs TRBV12-3 or TRBV12-4 and TRBJ1-1; 7 bases align to TRBD1. V dropped 6 bases and J dropped 9; count of bases not matched to a gene: 7. This CDR3 region has 12 residues. The CDR3 coding sequence is TGTGCCAGCAGCCGAGGGACAGTTAAAGCTTTCTTT. As protein: CASSRGTVKAFF.

This chain uses TRBV4-1 with TRBJ1-1; a possible D gene is TRBD1 (6 bases). The CDR3 runs 13 residues. Germline CDR1 MGHRA, CDR2 YSYEKL. V was clipped by 1 base and J by 8 bases, with 11 bases between them. CDR3 protein: CASSQARGGEAFF. Written as DNA, the CDR3 is TGCGCCAGCAGCCAAGCGAGGGGGGGGGAAGCTTTCTTT.

This rearrangement joins TRBV4-2 to TRBJ2-1; TRBD2 aligns across 15 bases. The germline V gene has CDR1 LGHNA and CDR2 YNFKEQ. Germline trimming cut 4 bases from V and 5 bases from J; bases unmatched to any gene: 3. The CDR3 is 16 amino acids. CDR3 region: CASSLGTSGGNNEQFF. The CDR3 DNA sequence: TGTGCCAGCAGCCTGGGGACTAGCGGGGGGAACAATGAGCAGTTCTTC.

CDR3 nucleotide sequence: TGTGCCAGCAGCTCAGGGCATGGCAATGAAAAACTGTTTTTT. This sequence encodes CASSSGHGNEKLFF. The gene calls are TRBV7-9 and TRBJ1-4, with D perhaps matching TRBD1 (5 bases). Trimming cost V 4 bases and J 5 bases, with 11 bases left between them. The CDR3 covers 14 residues. The germline V gene encodes CDR1 SEHNR and CDR2 FQNEAQ (reference sequence).

This clone has a handful of counts. This sequence joins TRBV7-2 and TRBJ2-1, with a tentative D call TRBD2 (6 bases). This CDR3 is built from 17 residues. Germline V lookup: CDR1 SGHTA, CDR2 FQGNSA. The V and J ends lost 5 bases and 0 bases respectively, with 17 bases between them. The CDR3 DNA is TGTGCCAGCAGCGCCCTTGGTAGCGGCTACTCCTACAATGAGCAGTTCTTC. This sequence encodes CASSALGSGYSYNEQFF.

The chain employs TRBV5-1 and TRBJ1-2; weak D call: TRBD1 (6 bases). The V end lost 4 bases, the J end lost 1 base, and 17 bases lay between the germline ends. The CDR3 is 16 residues long. The germline V gene encodes CDR1 SGHRS and CDR2 YFSETQ. CDR3 coding DNA: TGCGCCAGCAGCCCAACTGCCGGGACAAATAACTATGGCTACACCTTC. Protein: CASSPTAGTNNYGYTF.

This clone has a single count. This chain uses TRBV28 with TRBJ2-3; 9 bases are shared with TRBD2. Trimming removed 6 bases from V and 0 bases from J; junction bases left unmatched: 7. CDR1 MDHEN and CDR2 SYDVKM come from the germline V gene. The CDR3 covers 16 residues. CDR3: CASRVPRGGSTDTQYF. CDR3 coding DNA: TGTGCCAGCAGGGTCCCGCGGGGGGGAAGCACAGATACGCAGTATTTT.

CDR3 residues: CASSGQNNSPLHF. DNA for the CDR3: TGTGCCAGCAGCGGACAAAATAATTCACCCCTCCACTTT. This chain links TRBV7-9 with TRBJ1-6, with D possibly being TRBD1 (5 bases). Germline V gene sequence: CDR1 SEHNR, CDR2 FQNEAQ (reference sequence). The V gene lost 5 bases and the J gene lost 5 bases, with 7 bases spanning the gap. CDR3 length equals 13 residues.

V usage is TRBV7-9 and J usage is TRBJ1-1, with 8 bases lining up with TRBD1. The CDR3 is 15 residues long. Germline V gene data show CDR1 as SEHNR and CDR2 as FQNEAQ (reference sequence). V dropped 1 base and J dropped 1; count of bases not matched to a gene: 2. The CDR3 coding sequence is TGTGCCAGCAGCTTAGTTGGGACAGGGAACACTGAAGCTTTCTTT. This encodes CASSLVGTGNTEAFF.

V and J are TRBV7-8 and TRBJ1-1; D ambiguous. The V and J ends lost 5 bases and 0 bases respectively, with 13 bases between them. CDR3 length equals 15 residues. Germline V gene sequence: CDR1 SGHVS, CDR2 FQNEAQ. The CDR3 is CASSPSWQVNTEAFF. The CDR3 DNA is TGTGCCAGCAGCCCCAGTTGGCAGGTGAACACTGAAGCTTTCTTT. Combining the CDR3 with reference TRBV7-8 and TRBJ1-1 gives the whole variable domain GAGVSQSPRYKVAKRGQDVALRCDPISGHVSLFWYQQALGQGPEFLTYFQNEAQLDKSGLPSDRFFAERPEGSVSTLKIQRTQQEDSAVYLCASSPSWQVNTEAFFGQGTRLTVV.

The chain uses TRBV7-9 and TRBJ2-3; 11 positions agree with TRBD2. The length of the CDR3 is 16 residues. Germline loops: CDR1 SEHNR, CDR2 FQNEAQ (reference sequence). V lost 2 bases and J lost 5; bases outside the gene matches: 6. CDR3 in DNA: TGTGCCAGCAGCTTATTAGCGGGGGGGCCAAAAGATACGCAGTATTTT. Its translation: CASSLLAGGPKDTQYF.

The V and J genes are TRBV15 and TRBJ2-1; 8 nucleotides align to TRBD2. Germline V lookup: CDR1 LNHNV, CDR2 YYDKDF (reference sequence). The CDR3 totals 15 residues. J was trimmed by 7 bases and V by 3 bases; bases with no gene match: 8. CDR3 coding DNA: TGTGCCACCAGCAGGCTAGCGGGCCTCGGTAATGAGCAGTTCTTC. As protein: CATSRLAGLGNEQFF. Full variable domain (missing parts from reference TRBV15 and TRBJ2-1): DAMVIQNPRYQVTQFGKPVTLSCSQTLNHNVMYWYQQKSSQAPKLLFHYYDKDFNNEADTPDNFQSRRPNTSFCFLDIRSPGLGDTAMYLCATSRLAGLGNEQFFGPGTRLTVL.